These 31 T cell receptor beta chains originate from one sample sequenced in a study of cytomegalovirus exposure and HLA in healthy donors. The PCR had 60 Vbeta and 13 Jbeta primers. This table comes from immunoSEQ multiplex PCR, and its TCRdb copy is limited to in-frame clones, with some not included. The repertoire holds about 76,000 clones, with 60% to 75% as singletons. Sequencing was performed on PBMCs. Source of these receptors: a woman in her forties in good health and CMV-seropositive.

This chain connects TRBV7-2 to TRBJ2-1; 8 nucleotides agree with TRBD1. V lost 4 bases and J lost 5; bases outside the gene matches: 13. The CDR3 contains 17 residues. Germline V lookup: CDR1 SGHTA, CDR2 FQGNSA. The DNA of the CDR3 is TGTGCCAGCAGCTCTTCCATCGGCAGGGGGCGTAACAATGAGCAGTTCTTC. Translating it yields CASSSSIGRGRNNEQFF.

This chain uses TRBV5-1 with TRBJ2-1; 12 nucleotides align to TRBD2. V shed 3 bases and J 3 bases; nucleotides not matched to a gene: 7. CDR3 length: 17 amino acids. Germline V gives CDR1 SGHRS, CDR2 YFSETQ. The DNA for the CDR3 is TGCGCCAGCAGCTCCCCTAGCGGGAGGGCTGACTACAATGAGCAGTTCTTC. This sequence encodes CASSSPSGRADYNEQFF.

The chain couples TRBV5-4 to TRBJ2-5; 7 nucleotides align to TRBD1. The V gene's germline CDR1 is SGHNT and CDR2 YYREEE (reference sequence). Trimming cost V 4 bases and J 4 bases; bases outside gene matches: 7. The CDR3 is 14 amino acids. CDR3 amino acids: CASSKEDRAETQYF. DNA of the CDR3: TGTGCCAGCAGCAAAGAAGACAGGGCAGAGACCCAGTACTTC.

The rearrangement joins TRBV5-6 to TRBJ2-7; no clear D. V gave up 5 bases and J gave up 6 bases, with 15 bases separating them. The CDR3 extends over 13 amino acids. Germline V lookup: CDR1 SGHDT, CDR2 YYEEEE. CDR3 DNA sequence: TGTGCCAGCAGTCGCGCTCCTTACGGCGAGCAGTACTTC. Protein: CASSRAPYGEQYF.

This clone was seen only once. The V call is TRBV30, the J call TRBJ2-4; possibly TRBD1 for D (5 bases). Per the germline V gene, CDR1 is GTSNPN and CDR2 is SVGIG (reference sequence). This CDR3 spans 16 amino acids. V shed 0 bases and J shed 0 bases, with 12 bases lying between them. The chain's CDR3 is CAWSVVRVKAKNIQYF. The CDR3 DNA sequence: TGTGCCTGGAGTGTCGTCAGGGTGAAAGCCAAAAACATTCAGTACTTC.

The genes are TRBV19 and TRBJ1-2; unclear D gene. Trimming removed 5 bases at V and 3 bases at J, with 10 bases between. Germline CDR1 LNHDA, CDR2 SQIVND (reference sequence). The CDR3 runs to 13 residues. In nucleotides, the CDR3 is TGTGCCAGTAGTCCCGACGGAGACTATGGCTACACCTTC. Encoded protein: CASSPDGDYGYTF.

This chain uses TRBV10-3 with TRBJ1-1; possible D gene TRBD1, 6 bases. Germline CDR1 and CDR2: ENHRY and SYGVKD. The CDR3 length is 15 residues. V was cut by 3 bases and J by 6 bases, with 17 bases left in between. Here the CDR3 reads CAISDFQGKNSEAFF. CDR3 nucleotide sequence: TGTGCCATCAGTGATTTTCAGGGGAAAAATTCTGAAGCTTTCTTT.

This sequence joins TRBV19 and TRBJ1-2; 10 bases align to TRBD1. The V and J ends lost 7 bases and 7 bases, in that order; junction bases with no gene match: 15. This CDR3 comprises 16 residues. Germline CDR1 is LNHDA and CDR2 is SQIVND (reference sequence). The CDR3 DNA reads as TGTGCCAGTACCACCACGGACAGGGGGGCCGCAATTGGCTACACCTTC. Translated: CASTTTDRGAAIGYTF.

This clone appeared a single time. This chain connects TRBV10-1 to TRBJ1-2; 9 bases fit TRBD1. Germline assignment: CDR1 WNHNN and CDR2 SYGVQD (reference sequence). The V and J ends lost 6 bases and 7 bases, in that order; junction bases with no gene match: 3. The CDR3 has 12 amino acids. Written as DNA, the CDR3 is TGCGCCAGCAGCGGGACAGGGACTGGCTACACCTTC. Translation gives CASSGTGTGYTF.

J is TRBJ1-5 and V is TRBV10-3, with TRBD1 matching over 10 bases. The CDR3 runs to 18 residues. The germline gives CDR1 ENHRY, CDR2 SYGVKD. With 1 base clipped from V and 4 bases from J, the junction kept 10 bases outside the gene matches. DNA for the CDR3: TGTGCCATCAGTGAGTTCTTGACAGGGGGCCTTAGTAATCAGCCCCAGCATTTT. Residues: CAISEFLTGGLSNQPQHF.

The chain links TRBV5-1 to TRBJ2-3, with 10 bases matching TRBD2. This CDR3 spans 17 amino acids. Germline CDR1 reads SGHRS; CDR2 reads YFSETQ. The V and J ends lost 1 base and 3 bases, in that order; junction bases with no gene match: 8. CDR3 coding DNA: TGCGCCAGCAGCTTGCGCCTAGCGGGAGTACAGACAGATACGCAGTATTTT. Amino acids: CASSLRLAGVQTDTQYF.

The V gene is TRBV4-2, the J gene TRBJ1-1, with D unresolved. Trimming left V 3 bases short and J 8 bases short, with 13 bases between. This CDR3 region has 13 residues. CDR1 LGHNA and CDR2 YNFKEQ come from the germline V gene. This CDR3 is CASSHNYQTEAFF. CDR3 sequence (DNA): TGTGCCAGCAGCCACAATTACCAGACAGAAGCTTTCTTT.

The chain uses TRBV4-1 and TRBJ2-5; 11 bases line up with TRBD2. Germline-derived CDR1 and CDR2 are MGHRA and YSYEKL. The CDR3 spans 15 residues. With 1 base clipped from V and 2 bases from J, the junction kept 0 bases outside the gene matches. The CDR3 DNA reads TGCGCCAGCAGCCAAGGACTAGCGGGACAAGAGACCCAGTACTTC. Its protein is CASSQGLAGQETQYF.

The rearrangement uses TRBV19 and TRBJ1-5; D possibly corresponds to TRBD1 (6 bases). V dropped 10 bases and J dropped 7 bases, with 23 bases sitting between them. This CDR3 is built from 15 residues. Germline CDR1 LNHDA, CDR2 SQIVND (reference sequence). The CDR3 DNA reads as TGTGCCACCCAACGTGACGACAGGCGATACCAGCCCCAGCATTTT. This translates into CATQRDDRRYQPQHF.

Only a few counts were recorded for this clone. The chain joins TRBV4-1 to TRBJ1-2; TRBD1 matches at 7 bases. CDR1 is MGHRA, CDR2 YSYEKL, per germline. The trim removed 5 bases at V and 1 base at J, leaving 1 base unmatched. There are 13 residues in the CDR3. CDR3 sequence (DNA): TGCGCCAGCAGCGGGGACAGTAACTATGGCTACACCTTC. Residues: CASSGDSNYGYTF.

This clone has only one observation. The chain recombines TRBV19 with TRBJ2-2; 9 bases line up with TRBD2. Trimming took 6 bases from V and 2 from J; bases not matched to a gene: 4. Germline assignment: CDR1 LNHDA and CDR2 SQIVND (reference sequence). The CDR3 is 15 residues long. DNA for the CDR3: TGTGCCAGTAGAGGACTAGCGACTAACACCGGGGAGCTGTTTTTT. Residues: CASRGLATNTGELFF.

V and J are TRBV4-2 and TRBJ1-2; 11 bases fit TRBD1. The J segment lost 8 bases and the V segment lost 5 bases, leaving 10 bases of the junction unmatched. The length of the CDR3 is 15 residues. Germline V CDR1 and CDR2: LGHNA, YNFKEQ. This CDR3 is CASSSGTGGRGGYTF. In nucleotides, the CDR3 is TGTGCCAGCAGCTCCGGGACAGGGGGACGGGGCGGCTACACCTTC.

The V call is TRBV30, the J call TRBJ1-2, with TRBD1 as a possible D gene (5 bases). There are 13 residues in the CDR3. V was pared by 1 base and J by 3 bases, with 9 bases between. CDR1 is GTSNPN, CDR2 SVGIG, per germline (reference sequence). The CDR3 reads CAWSAGGDYGYTF. As DNA, the CDR3 is TGTGCCTGGAGTGCGGGGGGGGACTATGGCTACACCTTC.

This rearrangement joins TRBV5-6 to TRBJ2-4; TRBD1 is a possible D gene (6 bases). V lost 0 bases, J lost 2 bases, and 9 bases lay in between. The germline V gene has CDR1 SGHDT and CDR2 YYEEEE. There are 15 residues in the CDR3. This CDR3 is CASSLEGDPKNIQYF. The CDR3 region has the DNA TGTGCCAGCAGCTTGGAGGGGGATCCCAAAAACATTCAGTACTTC.

V usage is TRBV2 and J usage is TRBJ1-2; tentative D call: TRBD1 (5 bases). Germline values: CDR1 SNHLY, CDR2 FYNNEI. The CDR3 is 13 residues long. Trimming pared 4 bases from V and 2 bases from J, leaving 8 bases between. Written as DNA, the CDR3 is TGTGCCAGCAGTGGGGCAGGGAACTATGGCTACACCTTC. Its protein product is CASSGAGNYGYTF.

This clone has a single count. The chain joins TRBV5-1 to TRBJ1-3; possible D gene TRBD1, 5 bases. Trimming shortened V by 7 bases and J by 2 bases, and 16 bases separated the two germline ends. CDR1 is SGHRS and CDR2 is YFSETQ in the germline V gene. The CDR3 has 15 amino acids. The CDR3 nucleotides are TGCGCCAGCGCCCCGACAGTGTTCGCTGGAAACACCATATATTTT. Amino acids: CASAPTVFAGNTIYF.

The chain is built from TRBV10-2 and TRBJ1-6, with a possible D match to TRBD1 (6 bases). Germline-derived CDR1 and CDR2 are WSHSY and SAAADI. The length of the CDR3 is 16 residues. The V end lost 6 bases, the J end lost 10 bases, and 22 bases lay between the germline ends. For the CDR3, the DNA is TGCGCCAGCAGGGATTACCTTCGGACAGACCAATCACCCCTCCACTTT. The encoded protein is CASRDYLRTDQSPLHF.

The chain has TRBV2 and TRBJ2-3, with TRBD2 as a possible D gene (6 bases). The length of the CDR3 is 13 residues. Trimming stripped 6 bases from V and 7 bases from J, with 14 bases between. Per the germline V gene, CDR1 is SNHLY and CDR2 is FYNNEI. As DNA, the CDR3 is TGTGCCAGCAGGAAGGAGGGCCCGTATACGCAGTATTTT. Translating it yields CASRKEGPYTQYF.

This clone was seen only a few times. V is TRBV7-2 and J is TRBJ2-4; 10 bases are shared with TRBD2. V gave up 1 base and J gave up 6 bases; unmatched junction bases: 6. This CDR3 spans 16 amino acids. Germline V gene sequence: CDR1 SGHTA, CDR2 FQGNSA. CDR3 in DNA: TGTGCCAGCAGCTTAGGCCCAGCGGGAGGGCCAAACATTCAGTACTTC. It specifies CASSLGPAGGPNIQYF.

The chain employs TRBV2 and TRBJ2-4, with TRBD2 matching over 8 bases. V was pared by 6 bases and J by 15 bases, with 10 bases of the junction left unmatched. CDR1 and CDR2 from the germline V gene are SNHLY and FYNNEI. The CDR3 has 12 residues. Here the CDR3 DNA reads TGTGCCAGCAGGGGGGAAGCGGGGGAGGGGTACTTC. It specifies CASRGEAGEGYF.

The rearrangement links TRBV7-9 to TRBJ2-7, with 11 nucleotides matching TRBD1. Trimming at V came to 5 bases and at J to 7 bases, leaving 10 bases not matched to a gene. Germline V lookup: CDR1 SEHNR, CDR2 FQNEAQ (reference sequence). CDR3 length equals 15 residues. In DNA, the CDR3 is TGTGCCAGCAGCGGCGAGCGGACAGGGGGCTTGGAGCAGTACTTC. It codes for CASSGERTGGLEQYF.

V is TRBV6-1 and J is TRBJ1-2; perhaps TRBD1 as D (6 bases). With 3 bases removed from V and 4 bases from J, the gap between germline ends came to 12 bases. The CDR3 loop spans 14 amino acids. The germline CDR1 and CDR2 sequences are MNHNS and SASEGT. CDR3 in DNA: TGTGCCAGCAGTGATTGGCAGGGGTCCTATGGCTACACCTTC. Protein product: CASSDWQGSYGYTF.

The J gene is TRBJ1-3, the V gene TRBV2; 9 positions match TRBD1. V gave up 4 bases and J gave up 7 bases; unmatched junction bases: 5. The CDR3 extends over 14 amino acids. CDR1 and CDR2 from the germline V gene are SNHLY and FYNNEI. The DNA for the CDR3 is TGTGCCAGCAGTGCACAGGGGGCGCTGAACACCATATATTTT. Translating it yields CASSAQGALNTIYF. Full variable domain (rest looked up from reference TRBV2 and TRBJ1-3): EPEVTQTPSHQVTQMGQEVILRCVPISNHLYFYWYRQILGQKVEFLVSFYNNEISEKSEIFDDQFSVERPDGSNFTLKIRSTKLEDSAMYFCASSAQGALNTIYFGEGSWLTVV.

This clone was detected a few times. This rearrangement joins TRBV28 to TRBJ2-7, with TRBD1 matching 9 bases. The CDR3 runs 17 residues. With V trimmed by 2 bases and J by 0 bases, 8 bases remained unmatched. The germline V gene has CDR1 MDHEN and CDR2 SYDVKM. CDR3 sequence (DNA): TGTGCCAGCAGTTTAGGGACAGGGATTCTCGGCTCCTACGAGCAGTACTTC. Protein product: CASSLGTGILGSYEQYF. The full variable domain, completed using reference TRBV28 and TRBJ2-7, is DVKVTQSSRYLVKRTGEKVFLECVQDMDHENMFWYRQDPGLGLRLIYFSYDVKMKEKGDIPEGYSVSREKKERFSLILESASTNQTSMYLCASSLGTGILGSYEQYFGPGTRLTVT.

This chain connects TRBV6-1 to TRBJ2-7, with 10 bases lining up with TRBD2. CDR3 size: 15 residues. Unmatched junction bases numbered 5, after V lost 5 bases and J lost 1 base. Germline-derived CDR1 and CDR2 are MNHNS and SASEGT. The CDR3 DNA reads as TGTGCCAGCAGTACGGGACTAGCGAGATCCTACGAGCAGTACTTC. It encodes CASSTGLARSYEQYF.

This clone has a single count. The genes are TRBV29-1 and TRBJ2-1; 9 bases agree with TRBD2. The CDR3 consists of 15 residues. Germline assignment: CDR1 SQVTM and CDR2 ANQGSEA. Losses at the gene ends were 2 bases for V and 8 bases for J; bases not matched to a gene: 10. Here the CDR3 DNA reads TGCAGCGTTGAATGGCGGGGGGGTTTATTACATGAGCAGTTCTTC. Translating gives CSVEWRGGLLHEQFF.